One sample yielded the 29 T cell receptor beta chains listed below, sequenced in a study of T cells in Graves' hyperthyroidism and ophthalmopathy. Amplification yielded TCR beta CDR3 regions, with RNA transcripts as the source. The HTBI primer set was used in a first-round RT-PCR of the TCR CDR3. TCRdb used MiXCR to reprocess the multiplex PCR reads, holding one entry per CDR3 protein. Here the sample spans approximately 620,000 distinct CDR3 sequences, roughly 16% being singletons. Sequenced: blood. The receptors come from a woman aged 40 to 49 with Graves' ophthalmopathy.

Many counts were recorded for this clonotype. This chain connects TRBV3-1 to TRBJ2-1, with a possible D match to TRBD1 (7 bases). The V and J ends lost 5 bases and 7 bases respectively, with 24 bases between them. Germline V gene data show CDR1 as LGHDT and CDR2 as YNNKEL (reference sequence). This CDR3 is built from 17 residues. The CDR3 DNA is TGTGCCAGCAGCTACCGGTGGAGGGGGCCTGCAATAAATGAGCAGTTCTTC. Protein product: CASSYRWRGPAINEQFF.

This clonotype appeared many times. The chain is built from TRBV7-2 and TRBJ1-4; TRBD1 might be the D (6 bases). CDR1 SGHTA and CDR2 FQGNSA come from the germline V gene. The V gene lost 5 bases and the J gene lost 7 bases, with 11 bases spanning the gap. The length of the CDR3 is 13 residues. CDR3 DNA: TGTGCCAGCAGCCCCGGACAGTCTGAAAAACTGTTTTTT. It encodes CASSPGQSEKLFF. Filled out from reference TRBV7-2 and TRBJ1-4, the complete variable domain reads GAGVSQSPSNKVTEKGKDVELRCDPISGHTALYWYRQSLGQGLEFLIYFQGNSAPDKSGLPSDRFSAERTGGSVSTLTIQRTQQEDSAVYLCASSPGQSEKLFFGSGTQLSVL.

This clonotype was seen at least ten times. The chain has TRBV7-9 and TRBJ1-4, with D unclear. Germline V gene sequence: CDR1 SEHNR, CDR2 FQNEAQ (reference sequence). V shed 3 bases and J shed 7 bases, with 6 bases lying between them. The CDR3 consists of 12 residues. This CDR3 reads CASSFGPEKLFF. DNA for the CDR3: TGTGCCAGCAGCTTCGGACCTGAAAAACTGTTTTTT. Looking up the rest from reference TRBV7-9 and TRBJ1-4 gives the full variable domain: DTGVSQNPRHKITKRGQNVTFRCDPISEHNRLYWYRQTLGQGPEFLTYFQNEAQLEKSRLLSDRFSAERPKGSFSTLEIQRTEQGDSAMYLCASSFGPEKLFFGSGTQLSVL.

Ten or more counts support this clonotype. The rearrangement links TRBV30 to TRBJ2-1; D possibly matches TRBD1 or TRBD2 (6 bases each). Trimming left V 0 bases short and J 9 bases short, with 15 bases between. Germline assignment: CDR1 GTSNPN and CDR2 SVGIG (reference sequence). This CDR3 spans 14 amino acids. The CDR3 bases are TGTGCCTGGAGTGTACAAGGGGGGCGGAGTGAGCAGTTCTTC. This codes for CAWSVQGGRSEQFF.

The sample holds many counts of this clonotype. V gene TRBV3-1 combines with J gene TRBJ1-6, with D perhaps TRBD1 (5 bases). The germline gives CDR1 LGHDT, CDR2 YNNKEL (reference sequence). Trimming stripped 4 bases from V and 7 bases from J, with 11 bases between. The CDR3 covers 14 residues. The CDR3 nucleotides are TGTGCCAGCAGCCCGGGACGGAAAAATTCACCCCTCCACTTT. Amino acid sequence: CASSPGRKNSPLHF.

This clonotype was found a few times. The genes are TRBV7-2 and TRBJ2-7; 9 bases line up with TRBD2. The J segment lost 5 bases and the V segment lost 2 bases, leaving 13 bases of the junction unmatched. The CDR3 length is 17 residues. The germline V gene encodes CDR1 SGHTA and CDR2 FQGNSA. The CDR3 loop is CASSLSPPGLASHEQYF. In DNA form, the CDR3 reads TGTGCCAGCAGCTTATCCCCACCGGGACTAGCATCCCACGAGCAGTACTTC.

This CDR3 is CASSEALGLAGHNEQFF. The DNA of the CDR3 is TGTGCCAGCAGTGAAGCGCTGGGGCTAGCGGGGCACAATGAGCAGTTCTTC. This chain connects TRBV2 to TRBJ2-1; TRBD2 agrees at 9 bases. CDR1 SNHLY and CDR2 FYNNEI come from the germline V gene. The CDR3 runs 17 residues. V lost 0 bases to trimming and J lost 5 bases; unmatched junction nucleotides: 8.

This clonotype was seen ten or more times. This chain connects TRBV5-5 to TRBJ1-4; maybe TRBD1 (5 bases). CDR3 length: 16 residues. The germline V and J ends were trimmed by 4 bases and 0 bases, with 13 bases remaining between them. Germline V gives CDR1 SGHKS, CDR2 YYEKEE (reference sequence). The CDR3 protein is CASSRGPSATNEKLFF. DNA of the CDR3: TGTGCCAGCAGCCGGGGACCGAGTGCAACTAATGAAAAACTGTTTTTT.

CDR3 nucleotide sequence: TGTGCCAGTAGTGTCGGGCCGACCACCGGGGAGCTGTTTTTT. It encodes CASSVGPTTGELFF. The rearrangement uses TRBV19 and TRBJ2-2; no reliable D call. From germline, CDR1 is LNHDA and CDR2 SQIVND (reference sequence). Trimming pared 5 bases from V and 4 bases from J, leaving 11 bases between. This CDR3 comprises 14 residues.

Many counts were recorded for this clonotype. The CDR3: CAISESGGEPWNEQFF. CDR3 nucleotides: TGTGCCATCAGTGAGAGCGGGGGAGAGCCCTGGAATGAGCAGTTCTTC. The chain joins TRBV10-3 to TRBJ2-1; 8 bases map to TRBD2. With 2 bases clipped from V and 7 bases from J, the junction kept 10 bases outside the gene matches. Looked up from germline, CDR1 is ENHRY and CDR2 is SYGVKD. There are 16 residues in the CDR3.

This clonotype occurred many times. The chain recombines TRBV2 with TRBJ2-2, with D hard to call. Germline V gene lookup returns CDR1 SNHLY and CDR2 FYNNEI. Deletions cut 5 bases from V and 1 base from J, with 11 bases between. The length of the CDR3 is 15 residues. This chain's CDR3 is CASSFSGLNTGELFF. CDR3 sequence (DNA): TGTGCCAGCAGTTTTTCCGGATTGAACACCGGGGAGCTGTTTTTT.

This clonotype showed up many times. The chain carries TRBV2 and TRBJ2-7, with TRBD1 as a possible D gene (6 bases). The ends were cut back, 7 bases at V and 0 bases at J, with 16 bases in the middle. This CDR3 has 15 residues. Per germline, CDR1 SNHLY and CDR2 FYNNEI. The CDR3: CASNAPAGVSYEQYF. CDR3 nucleotide sequence: TGTGCCAGCAACGCCCCGGCAGGGGTCTCCTACGAGCAGTACTTC. The complete variable domain, with remaining parts taken from reference TRBV2 and TRBJ2-7, reads EPEVTQTPSHQVTQMGQEVILRCVPISNHLYFYWYRQILGQKVEFLVSFYNNEISEKSEIFDDQFSVERPDGSNFTLKIRSTKLEDSAMYFCASNAPAGVSYEQYFGPGTRLTVT.

V usage is TRBV7-9 and J usage is TRBJ1-2; 8 bases fit TRBD1. The length of the CDR3 is 13 residues. CDR1 and CDR2 from the germline V gene are SEHNR and FQNEAQ (reference sequence). V shed 5 bases, J shed 5 bases, and the junction held 4 bases outside the gene matches. The chain's CDR3 is CASSDTGGYGYTF. DNA for the CDR3: TGTGCCAGCAGCGATACAGGGGGTTATGGCTACACCTTC.

This clonotype has a count of ten or more. The DNA of the CDR3 is TGTGCCAGCAGTTACGGAGCAGATACGCAGTATTTT. Its translation is CASSYGADTQYF. J is TRBJ2-3 and V is TRBV12-3 or TRBV12-4, with D hard to call. The CDR3 consists of 12 residues. The germline V and J ends were trimmed by 4 bases and 4 bases, with 6 bases remaining between them.

A few counts support this clonotype. The chain is built from TRBV14 and TRBJ1-1; D is unclear. Germline V gene data show CDR1 as SGHDN and CDR2 as FVKESK. Trimming stripped 0 bases from V and 3 bases from J, with 5 bases between. The CDR3 runs to 13 residues. The CDR3 DNA sequence: TGTGCCAGCAGCCAAGAGTTTTACACTGAAGCTTTCTTT. It yields the protein CASSQEFYTEAFF.

V and J are TRBV6-5 and TRBJ1-3; D unresolved. This CDR3 has 14 residues. V dropped 2 bases and J dropped 0 bases, with 5 bases sitting between them. Looked up from germline, CDR1 is MNHEY and CDR2 is SVGAGI. The CDR3 region is CASSYGISGNTIYF. CDR3 sequence (DNA): TGTGCCAGCAGTTACGGAATCTCTGGAAACACCATATATTTT.

V and J are TRBV5-6 and TRBJ1-5, with D maybe TRBD1 (5 bases). CDR1 and CDR2 (germline): SGHDT, YYEEEE. V dropped 4 bases and J dropped 5 bases, with 10 bases sitting between them. The length of the CDR3 is 13 residues. The CDR3 bases are TGTGCCAGCAGCGGGGACGGGGATCAGCCCCAGCATTTT. As protein: CASSGDGDQPQHF.

This clonotype was recorded many times. V usage is TRBV3-1 and J usage is TRBJ2-7, with 9 bases aligning to TRBD1. The J segment lost 6 bases and the V segment lost 2 bases, leaving 2 bases of the junction unmatched. CDR3 length: 13 amino acids. Germline CDR1 is LGHDT and CDR2 is YNNKEL (reference sequence). CDR3 residues: CASSQMTGGEQYF. The CDR3 region has the DNA TGTGCCAGCAGCCAAATGACAGGGGGCGAGCAGTACTTC.

This CDR3 reads CASSPIRDNEQFF. DNA for the CDR3: TGTGCCAGCTCACCAATAAGGGACAATGAGCAGTTCTTC. This chain links TRBV18 with TRBJ2-1, with no clear D. This CDR3 comprises 13 residues. Germline CDR1 is KGHSH and CDR2 is LQKENI. V lost 2 bases and J lost 5, with 7 bases in between.

This clonotype was counted a few times. The V and J genes are TRBV29-1 and TRBJ2-3; 10 bases fit TRBD2. Germline V gene data show CDR1 as SQVTM and CDR2 as ANQGSEA. V was clipped by 3 bases and J by 6 bases; unmatched bases: 3. The CDR3 length is 13 residues. The CDR3 DNA is TGCAGCGTTGATCTAGCGGGAGACGATACGCAGTATTTT. This codes for CSVDLAGDDTQYF.

Within the sample, this clonotype is medium-sized (0.01 to 0.1%). This chain links TRBV3-1 with TRBJ1-3; D uncertain. Germline-derived CDR1 and CDR2 are LGHDT and YNNKEL (reference sequence). The CDR3 is made up of 15 amino acids. Trimming took off 4 bases at V and 0 bases at J, with 10 bases between the two ends. The CDR3 loop reads CASSPDQSSGNTIYF. The CDR3 nucleotides read TGTGCCAGCAGCCCAGATCAGAGCTCTGGAAACACCATATATTTT. The full variable domain, in which reference TRBV3-1 and TRBJ1-3 provide the parts outside the CDR3, is DTAVSQTPKYLVTQMGNDKSIKCEQNLGHDTMYWYKQDSKKFLKIMFSYNNKELIINETVPNRFSPKSPDKAHLNLHINSLELGDSAVYFCASSPDQSSGNTIYFGEGSWLTVV.

This clonotype has only a few counts. The V call is TRBV7-2, the J call TRBJ1-6; the D gene is possibly TRBD1 (6 bases). This CDR3 has 14 amino acids. Deletions cut 4 bases from V and 5 bases from J, with 9 bases between. The germline V gene encodes CDR1 SGHTA and CDR2 FQGNSA. The CDR3 nucleotides read TGTGCCAGCAGCTCCGGGACAAATAATTCACCCCTCCACTTT. Its protein is CASSSGTNNSPLHF.

This clonotype has only a few counts. The rearrangement links TRBV19 to TRBJ2-3; TRBD1 matches at 10 bases. The CDR3 consists of 14 residues. In germline, CDR1 is LNHDA, CDR2 SQIVND (reference sequence). After removal of 8 bases from V and 4 bases from J, the junction contained 6 bases not matched to a gene. CDR3 sequence: CASEMTGGADTQYF. The CDR3 DNA reads TGTGCCAGTGAGATGACAGGGGGCGCAGATACGCAGTATTTT.

This clonotype was detected many times. V usage is TRBV20-1 and J usage is TRBJ2-5; D gene unclear. V was cut by 8 bases and J by 2 bases, with 15 bases left in between. The CDR3 totals 13 residues. Looked up from germline, CDR1 is DFQATT and CDR2 is SNEGSKA (reference sequence). In nucleotides, the CDR3 is TGCAGTCCCTCAGGAGTGGGGCAAGAGACCCAGTACTTC. Translation gives CSPSGVGQETQYF.

At least ten counts were recorded for this clonotype. This chain joins TRBV5-1 and TRBJ2-1, with TRBD1 as a possible D gene (6 bases). The CDR3 consists of 13 residues. The germline CDR1 and CDR2 sequences are SGHRS and YFSETQ. Trimming shortened V by 4 bases and J by 3 bases, and 8 bases separated the two germline ends. The CDR3 region is CASSPDSYNEQFF. In nucleotides, the CDR3 is TGCGCCAGCAGCCCGGACAGCTACAATGAGCAGTTCTTC.

The rearrangement joins TRBV18 to TRBJ2-1, with D perhaps given as TRBD1 or TRBD2 (5 bases each). Germline lookup yields CDR1 KGHSH and CDR2 LQKENI. CDR3 length: 16 residues. Trimming left V 2 bases short and J 5 bases short, with 16 bases between. The CDR3 reads CASSPRSGPLDNEQFF. The CDR3, as DNA: TGTGCCAGCTCACCAAGGTCGGGGCCCCTCGACAATGAGCAGTTCTTC.

This clonotype was counted many times. The chain has TRBV11-2 and TRBJ1-2; 8 nucleotides line up with TRBD1. Trimming at V came to 0 bases and at J to 0 bases, leaving 3 bases not matched to a gene. Per germline, CDR1 SGHAT and CDR2 FQNNGV. This CDR3 is built from 16 residues. The CDR3 region has the DNA TGTGCCAGCAGCTTAGATGGGACAGGAGCTAACTATGGCTACACCTTC. It specifies CASSLDGTGANYGYTF.

In this sample, this clonotype turned up once. The chain couples TRBV9 to TRBJ2-7; 9 bases are shared with TRBD2. CDR1 and CDR2 (germline): SGDLS, YYNGEE. The CDR3 loop spans 14 amino acids. V was clipped by 0 bases and J by 6 bases; unmatched bases: 4. The CDR3 DNA is TGTGCCAGCAGCGTAGCTACAGCGGGGGGCGAGCAGTACTTC. This sequence encodes CASSVATAGGEQYF.

For this clonotype: Germline and junction disagree at one end, which may indicate a read error. The V gene is TRBV5-1, the J gene TRBJ2-3, with D possibly matching TRBD2 (6 bases). Germline lookup yields CDR1 SGHRS and CDR2 YFSETQ. The CDR3 runs 13 residues. DNA for the CDR3: TGTGCCAGCAGCTTAACTCATAGCGGTACGCAGTATTTT. Translated, it gives CASSLTHSGTQYF.